This T cell receptor beta chain was captured in a study of blood T cells in healthy people across ages. This clonotype was found a few times. The use of a sample-barcoded 5' primer and a J-beta primer mix characterized a second PCR of roughly 6 to 12 cycles. One entry per CDR3 protein, called by TCRdb with MiXCR from the 5' RACE reads. The data contain about 720,000 distinct CDR3 sequences, around a quarter of them singletons. Trimming pared 3 bases from V and 3 bases from J, leaving 8 bases between. Germline lookup yields CDR1 MDHEN and CDR2 SYDVKM. The CDR3 is made up of 14 amino acids. Another study also made use of these data, one on T cells of mothers and their children. That investigation notes: Researchers report slightly higher, though non-significant, overlap in related mother-child pairs than in unrelated pairs.

This sequence was found in a boy between 10 and 17 years old in good health. The source material was blood. The rearrangement joins TRBV28 to TRBJ1-4; unclear D gene. The chain's CDR3 is CASSFFRANEKLFF. CDR3 coding DNA: TGTGCCAGCAGTTTTTTCCGGGCTAATGAAAAACTGTTTTTT.